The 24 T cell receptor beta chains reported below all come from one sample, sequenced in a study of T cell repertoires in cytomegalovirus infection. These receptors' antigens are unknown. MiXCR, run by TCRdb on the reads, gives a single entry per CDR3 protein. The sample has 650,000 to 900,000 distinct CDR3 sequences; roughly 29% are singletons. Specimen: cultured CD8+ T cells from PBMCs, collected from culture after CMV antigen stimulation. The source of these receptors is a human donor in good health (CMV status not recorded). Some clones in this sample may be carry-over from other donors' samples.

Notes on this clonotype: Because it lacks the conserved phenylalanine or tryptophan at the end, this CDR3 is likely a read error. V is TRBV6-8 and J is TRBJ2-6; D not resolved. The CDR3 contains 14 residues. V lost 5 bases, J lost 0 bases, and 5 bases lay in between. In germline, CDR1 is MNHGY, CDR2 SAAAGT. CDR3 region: CASSPGSGANVLTS. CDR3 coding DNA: TGTGCCAGCAGTCCGGGCTCTGGGGCCAACGTCCTGACTTCC.

CDR3 in DNA: TGTGCCAGCTCACCACCTTGGACGGGGGGGATGAGCACCGGGGAGCTGTTTTTT. Protein sequence: CASSPPWTGGMSTGELFF. This sequence joins TRBV18 and TRBJ2-2, with TRBD2 identical over 8 bases. CDR3 length equals 18 residues. Germline values: CDR1 KGHSH, CDR2 LQKENI. The V gene end was trimmed by 0 bases and the J gene end by 4 bases; junction bases not matched to a gene: 10.

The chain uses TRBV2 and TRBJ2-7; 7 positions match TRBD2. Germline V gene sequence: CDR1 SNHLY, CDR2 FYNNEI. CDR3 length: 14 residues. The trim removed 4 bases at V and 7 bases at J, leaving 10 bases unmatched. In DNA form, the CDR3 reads TGTGCCAGCAGTGTAAGCCCGCGGGGAGGGGAGCAGTACGTC. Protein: CASSVSPRGGEQYV.

This CDR3 is CASSLTGLADEQFF. The CDR3 DNA follows: TGCGCCAGCAGCTTGACGGGACTAGCCGATGAGCAGTTCTTC. The J gene is TRBJ2-1, the V gene TRBV5-1; 9 bases map to TRBD2. The trim removed 1 base at V and 8 bases at J, leaving 4 bases unmatched. CDR3 length: 14 amino acids. In germline, CDR1 is SGHRS, CDR2 YFSETQ.

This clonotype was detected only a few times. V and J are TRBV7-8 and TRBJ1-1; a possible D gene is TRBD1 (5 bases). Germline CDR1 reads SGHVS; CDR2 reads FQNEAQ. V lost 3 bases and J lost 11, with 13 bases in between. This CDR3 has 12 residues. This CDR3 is CASSFVGPGAFF. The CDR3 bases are TGTGCCAGCAGCTTTGTTGGACCAGGGGCTTTCTTT.

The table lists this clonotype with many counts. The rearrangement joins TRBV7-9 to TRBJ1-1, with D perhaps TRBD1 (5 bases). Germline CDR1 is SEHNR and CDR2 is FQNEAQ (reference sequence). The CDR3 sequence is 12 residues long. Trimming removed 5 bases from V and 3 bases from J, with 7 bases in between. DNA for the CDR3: TGTGCCAGCAGCGTGGGGGACACTGAAGCTTTCTTT. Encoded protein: CASSVGDTEAFF.

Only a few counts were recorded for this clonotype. CDR3 coding DNA: TGCGCCAGCAGCCAAGTCCCAACAGCCTATAGCAATCAGCCCCAGCATTTT. Encoded protein: CASSQVPTAYSNQPQHF. V is TRBV4-1 and J is TRBJ1-5; D remains ambiguous. CDR1 is MGHRA and CDR2 is YSYEKL in the germline V gene. Trimming pared 1 base from V and 0 bases from J, leaving 13 bases between. The CDR3 consists of 17 residues.

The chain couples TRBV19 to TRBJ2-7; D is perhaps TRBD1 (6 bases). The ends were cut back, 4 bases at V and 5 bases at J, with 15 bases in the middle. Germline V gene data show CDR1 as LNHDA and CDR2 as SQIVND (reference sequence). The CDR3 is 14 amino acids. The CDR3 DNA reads TGTGCCAGTAGTACCCCGGGACAAGTCCACGAGCAGTACTTC. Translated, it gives CASSTPGQVHEQYF.

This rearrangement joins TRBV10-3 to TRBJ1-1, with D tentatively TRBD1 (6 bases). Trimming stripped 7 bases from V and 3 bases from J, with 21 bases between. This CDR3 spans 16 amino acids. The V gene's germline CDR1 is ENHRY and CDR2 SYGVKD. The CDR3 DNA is TGTGCCATCACCACAGAACGGGGGCGGACGGACACTGAAGCTTTCTTT. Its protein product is CAITTERGRTDTEAFF.

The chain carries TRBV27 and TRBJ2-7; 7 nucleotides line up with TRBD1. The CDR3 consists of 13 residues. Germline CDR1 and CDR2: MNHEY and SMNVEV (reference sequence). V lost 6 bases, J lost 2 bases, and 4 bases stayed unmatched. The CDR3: CASRHGQAYEQYV. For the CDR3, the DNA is TGTGCCAGCAGACACGGACAGGCCTACGAGCAGTACGTC.

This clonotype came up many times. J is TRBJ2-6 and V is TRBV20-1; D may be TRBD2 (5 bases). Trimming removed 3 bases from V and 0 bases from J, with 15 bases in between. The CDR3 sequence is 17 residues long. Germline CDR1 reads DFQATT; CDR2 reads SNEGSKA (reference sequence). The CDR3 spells CSASRGETYSGANVLTF. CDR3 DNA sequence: TGCAGTGCTAGTCGTGGGGAGACCTACTCTGGGGCCAACGTCCTGACTTTC.

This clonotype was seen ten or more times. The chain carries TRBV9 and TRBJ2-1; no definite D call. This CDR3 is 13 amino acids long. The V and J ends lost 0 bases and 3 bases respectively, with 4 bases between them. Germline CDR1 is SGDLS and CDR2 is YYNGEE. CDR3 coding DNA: TGTGCCAGCAGCGTAGAAGTCTACAATGAGCAGTTCTTC. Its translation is CASSVEVYNEQFF.

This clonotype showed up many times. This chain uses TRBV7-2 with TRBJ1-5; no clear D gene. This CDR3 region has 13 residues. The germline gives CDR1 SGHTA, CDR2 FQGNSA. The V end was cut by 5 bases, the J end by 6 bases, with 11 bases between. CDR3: CASSPNLGQPQHF. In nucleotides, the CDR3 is TGTGCCAGCAGCCCGAATCTTGGTCAGCCCCAGCATTTT.

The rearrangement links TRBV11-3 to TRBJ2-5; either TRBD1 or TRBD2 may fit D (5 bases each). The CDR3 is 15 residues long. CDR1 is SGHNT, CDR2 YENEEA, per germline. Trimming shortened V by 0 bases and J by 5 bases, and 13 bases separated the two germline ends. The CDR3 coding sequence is TGTGCCAGCAGCTTAGAGGGACCCCCGGGGGAGACCCAGTACTTC. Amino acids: CASSLEGPPGETQYF.

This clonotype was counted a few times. The CDR3: CASSFYINTEAFF. The DNA for the CDR3 is TGTGCCAGTAGTTTCTACATAAACACTGAAGCTTTCTTT. The genes are TRBV19 and TRBJ1-1, with D unresolved. The CDR3 has 13 residues. Per the germline V gene, CDR1 is LNHDA and CDR2 is SQIVND (reference sequence). Trimming pared 5 bases from V and 2 bases from J, leaving 9 bases between.

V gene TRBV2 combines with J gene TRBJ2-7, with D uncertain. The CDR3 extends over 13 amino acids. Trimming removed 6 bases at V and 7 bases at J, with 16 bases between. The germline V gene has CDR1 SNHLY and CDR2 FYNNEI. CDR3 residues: CASSESKGWEQYV. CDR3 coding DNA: TGTGCCAGCAGCGAAAGTAAGGGTTGGGAGCAGTACGTC.

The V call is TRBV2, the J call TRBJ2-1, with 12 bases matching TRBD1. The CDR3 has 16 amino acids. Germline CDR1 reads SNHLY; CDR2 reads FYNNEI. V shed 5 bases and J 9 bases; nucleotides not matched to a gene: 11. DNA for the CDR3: TGTGCCAGCAGTCCCATATCGGGACAGGGGGCGTTTGAGCAGTTCTTC. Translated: CASSPISGQGAFEQFF.

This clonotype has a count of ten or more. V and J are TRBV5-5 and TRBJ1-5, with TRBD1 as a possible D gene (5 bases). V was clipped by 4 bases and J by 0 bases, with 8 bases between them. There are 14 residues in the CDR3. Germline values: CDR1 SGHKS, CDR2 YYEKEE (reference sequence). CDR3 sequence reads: CASSRGDSNQPQHF. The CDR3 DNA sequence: TGTGCCAGCAGCCGGGGGGATAGCAATCAGCCCCAGCATTTT. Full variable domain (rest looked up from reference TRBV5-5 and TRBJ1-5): DAGVTQSPTHLIKTRGQQVTLRCSPISGHKSVSWYQQVLGQGPQFIFQYYEKEERGRGNFPDRFSARQFPNYSSELNVNALLLGDSALYLCASSRGDSNQPQHFGDGTRLSIL.

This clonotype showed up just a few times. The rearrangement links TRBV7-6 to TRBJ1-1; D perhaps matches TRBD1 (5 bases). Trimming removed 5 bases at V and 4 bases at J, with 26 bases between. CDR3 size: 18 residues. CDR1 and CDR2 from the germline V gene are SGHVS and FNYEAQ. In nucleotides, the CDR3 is TGTGCCAGCAGCCCGCGAACCCCTCACATCCAGGGCGGCACTGAAGCTTTCTTT. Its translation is CASSPRTPHIQGGTEAFF.

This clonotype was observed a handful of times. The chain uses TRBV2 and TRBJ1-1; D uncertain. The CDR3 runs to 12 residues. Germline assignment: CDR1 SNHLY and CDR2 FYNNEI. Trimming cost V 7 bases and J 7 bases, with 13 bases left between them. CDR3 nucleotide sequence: TGTGCCAGCATGAGAGGCCCAAATGAAGCTTTCTTT. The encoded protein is CASMRGPNEAFF.

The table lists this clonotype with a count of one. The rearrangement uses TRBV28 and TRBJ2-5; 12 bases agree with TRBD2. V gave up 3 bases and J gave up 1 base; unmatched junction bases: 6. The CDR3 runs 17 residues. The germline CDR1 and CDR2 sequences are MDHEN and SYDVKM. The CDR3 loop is CASSLRLAGVTQETQYF. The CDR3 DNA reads TGTGCCAGCAGTTTGAGACTAGCGGGGGTGACCCAAGAGACCCAGTACTTC. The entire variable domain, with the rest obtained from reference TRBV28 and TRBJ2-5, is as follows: DVKVTQSSRYLVKRTGEKVFLECVQDMDHENMFWYRQDPGLGLRLIYFSYDVKMKEKGDIPEGYSVSREKKERFSLILESASTNQTSMYLCASSLRLAGVTQETQYFGPGTRLLVL.

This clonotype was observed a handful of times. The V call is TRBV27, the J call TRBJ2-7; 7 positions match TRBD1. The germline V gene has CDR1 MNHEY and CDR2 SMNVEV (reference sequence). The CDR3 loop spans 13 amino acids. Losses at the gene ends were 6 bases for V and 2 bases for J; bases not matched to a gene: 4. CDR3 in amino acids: CASSGQEPYEQYF. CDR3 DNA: TGTGCCAGCAGCGGACAGGAACCCTACGAGCAGTACTTC.

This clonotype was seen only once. The CDR3 nucleotides read TGTGCCAGCAGCTTGGGGACAGGGCACTCCTACGAGCAGTACGTC. Amino acids: CASSLGTGHSYEQYV. The rearrangement joins TRBV5-6 to TRBJ2-7, with 8 bases identical to TRBD1. This CDR3 is 15 amino acids long. From germline, CDR1 is SGHDT and CDR2 YYEEEE. Germline trimming cut 0 bases from V and 0 bases from J; bases unmatched to any gene: 2.

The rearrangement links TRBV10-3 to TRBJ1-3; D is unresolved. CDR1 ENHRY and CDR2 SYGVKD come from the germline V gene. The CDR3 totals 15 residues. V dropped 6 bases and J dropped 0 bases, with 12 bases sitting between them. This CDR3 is CAISRREISGNTIYF. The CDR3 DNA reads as TGTGCCATCAGCCGCCGGGAAATCTCTGGAAACACCATATATTTT.